This T cell receptor (beta chain) came from a study of cytomegalovirus exposure and HLA in healthy donors. A multiplex PCR was run with 60 Vbeta primers and 13 Jbeta primers. The method was immunoSEQ multiplex PCR; TCRdb's version includes in-frame clones alone and lacks a portion of them. The sample data list around 76,000 clones. Germline V gives CDR1 LGHNA, CDR2 YNFKEQ. The CDR3 totals 16 residues. J lost 5 bases, V lost 6 bases, and 11 bases had no gene match. This clonotype was sampled from a woman aged 60-70 years in good health and CMV-seronegative. The chain links TRBV4-2 to TRBJ2-1, with 9 bases that match TRBD2. Material for sequencing was PBMCs. The CDR3 sequence is CASRSRGGAGHNEQFF. The CDR3 bases are TGTGCCAGCAGGTCCCGCGGGGGGGCGGGTCACAATGAGCAGTTCTTC.